Shown below are 12 T cell receptor beta chains from a single sample sequenced in a study of PD-L1 blockade in urothelial cancer. Sample time point: pretreatment peripheral blood. Here immunoSEQ multiplex PCR was the method, and the copy in TCRdb shows in-frame clones only, minus some. The profile shows 84,000 or so clones, about 84% of them singletons. Specimen: PBMCs, collected around atezolizumab (anti-PD-L1) treatment. Receptors were obtained from a man aged 60-69 years with urothelial cancer.

The chain links TRBV28 to TRBJ2-7; possibly TRBD1 for D (7 bases). Germline CDR1 is MDHEN and CDR2 is SYDVKM. Trimming stripped 4 bases from V and 0 bases from J, with 13 bases between. The CDR3 loop spans 15 amino acids. CDR3 coding DNA: TGTGCCAGCAGTTCAGGGGGACTCAGCTCCTACGAGCAGTACTTC. Its translation: CASSSGGLSSYEQYF.

The chain joins TRBV10-3 to TRBJ2-2; D gene ambiguous. This CDR3 is 16 amino acids long. Between the trimmed V and J ends, which lost 0 bases and 4 bases, there was a span of 12 bases. Looked up from germline, CDR1 is ENHRY and CDR2 is SYGVKD. CDR3 loop: CAISESLIEPTGELFF. CDR3 DNA: TGTGCCATCAGTGAGTCGTTAATAGAGCCCACCGGGGAGCTGTTTTTT.

This chain joins TRBV7-9 and TRBJ1-5; D might be TRBD1 (5 bases). With 3 bases removed from V and 0 bases from J, the gap between germline ends came to 15 bases. This CDR3 has 17 residues. The germline CDR1 and CDR2 sequences are SEHNR and FQNEAQ (reference sequence). The CDR3 region has the DNA TGTGCCAGCAGCTTGGGGTCGGGGGGTTATAGCAATCAGCCCCAGCATTTT. It is translated as CASSLGSGGYSNQPQHF.

V gene TRBV7-3 combines with J gene TRBJ2-2, with 9 bases fitting TRBD2. V gave up 1 base and J gave up 5 bases; unmatched junction bases: 5. Germline V gene data show CDR1 as SGHTA and CDR2 as FQGTGA. This CDR3 has 16 amino acids. Here the CDR3 reads CASSLRQAGGTGELFF. CDR3 sequence (DNA): TGTGCCAGCAGCTTAAGGCAAGCGGGAGGAACCGGGGAGCTGTTTTTT.

This clone was detected once. This chain connects TRBV28 to TRBJ2-3, with TRBD2 matching over 7 bases. The CDR3 length is 15 residues. Germline values: CDR1 MDHEN, CDR2 SYDVKM. V dropped 6 bases and J dropped 4; count of bases not matched to a gene: 10. For the CDR3, the DNA is TGTGCCAGCAGCTTTGGGGCGGGAGAGGCAGATACGCAGTATTTT. Encoded protein: CASSFGAGEADTQYF.

The chain combines TRBV9 with TRBJ2-2, with 11 bases matching TRBD2. Per the germline V gene, CDR1 is SGDLS and CDR2 is YYNGEE. The ends lost 4 bases at V and 4 bases at J; junction bases unmatched: 6. CDR3 length equals 16 residues. Here the CDR3 reads CASSTRLAGLTGELFF. DNA of the CDR3: TGTGCCAGCAGCACCAGACTAGCGGGGCTCACCGGGGAGCTGTTTTTT.

In its sample, this clone was seen once. This chain connects TRBV5-4 to TRBJ2-2; 8 nucleotides match TRBD2. V lost 6 bases, J lost 0 bases, and 10 bases stayed unmatched. Per the germline V gene, CDR1 is SGHNT and CDR2 is YYREEE (reference sequence). The CDR3 is 17 residues long. In DNA form, the CDR3 reads TGTGCCAGCACTTCTGCGCCCGGGAGGGCGAACACCGGGGAGCTGTTTTTT. Protein product: CASTSAPGRANTGELFF.

The chain couples TRBV11-3 to TRBJ2-4; 9 bases agree with TRBD1. V shed 3 bases and J 1 base; nucleotides not matched to a gene: 10. CDR3 length: 18 amino acids. CDR1 and CDR2 from the germline V gene are SGHNT and YENEEA. This chain's CDR3 is CASSFKRTGEVAKNIQYF. DNA of the CDR3: TGTGCCAGCAGCTTCAAAAGGACAGGGGAGGTTGCCAAAAACATTCAGTACTTC.

The V and J genes are TRBV5-1 and TRBJ2-3; 11 nucleotides agree with TRBD2. The CDR3 covers 16 residues. Trimming took 5 bases from V and 2 from J; bases not matched to a gene: 7. In germline, CDR1 is SGHRS, CDR2 YFSETQ. Here the CDR3 DNA reads TGCGCCAGCAGTTTTAGCGGGGGGGCAAACACAGATACGCAGTATTTT. Translating it yields CASSFSGGANTDTQYF. The full variable domain, rest sourced from reference TRBV5-1 and TRBJ2-3, is KAGVTQTPRYLIKTRGQQVTLSCSPISGHRSVSWYQQTPGQGLQFLFEYFSETQRNKGNFPGRFSGRQFSNSRSEMNVSTLELGDSALYLCASSFSGGANTDTQYFGPGTRLTVL.

The chain is built from TRBV10-3 and TRBJ2-7, with 8 bases aligning to TRBD2. The CDR3 is made up of 13 amino acids. CDR1 ENHRY and CDR2 SYGVKD come from the germline V gene. Trimming cost V 10 bases and J 0 bases; bases outside gene matches: 5. CDR3 coding DNA: TGTGCCACCGGGAGCGGGAGCTCCTACGAGCAGTACTTC. Amino acid sequence: CATGSGSSYEQYF.

The chain carries TRBV9 and TRBJ1-5, with 9 bases lining up with TRBD1. The CDR3 spans 16 residues. CDR1 and CDR2 (germline): SGDLS, YYNGEE. V shed 0 bases, J shed 5 bases, and the junction held 6 bases outside the gene matches. CDR3 nucleotides: TGTGCCAGCAGCGTAGGGGGGACAGGGTTGGATCAGCCCCAGCATTTT. Its protein product is CASSVGGTGLDQPQHF.

V is TRBV28 and J is TRBJ1-5; weak D call: TRBD1 (6 bases). Looked up from germline, CDR1 is MDHEN and CDR2 is SYDVKM. This CDR3 is 15 amino acids long. The ends were cut back, 6 bases at V and 4 bases at J, with 16 bases in the middle. The CDR3 DNA reads as TGTGCCAGCAGCTTCGCAGGGGTGGGTAATCAGCCCCAGCATTTT. It codes for CASSFAGVGNQPQHF.